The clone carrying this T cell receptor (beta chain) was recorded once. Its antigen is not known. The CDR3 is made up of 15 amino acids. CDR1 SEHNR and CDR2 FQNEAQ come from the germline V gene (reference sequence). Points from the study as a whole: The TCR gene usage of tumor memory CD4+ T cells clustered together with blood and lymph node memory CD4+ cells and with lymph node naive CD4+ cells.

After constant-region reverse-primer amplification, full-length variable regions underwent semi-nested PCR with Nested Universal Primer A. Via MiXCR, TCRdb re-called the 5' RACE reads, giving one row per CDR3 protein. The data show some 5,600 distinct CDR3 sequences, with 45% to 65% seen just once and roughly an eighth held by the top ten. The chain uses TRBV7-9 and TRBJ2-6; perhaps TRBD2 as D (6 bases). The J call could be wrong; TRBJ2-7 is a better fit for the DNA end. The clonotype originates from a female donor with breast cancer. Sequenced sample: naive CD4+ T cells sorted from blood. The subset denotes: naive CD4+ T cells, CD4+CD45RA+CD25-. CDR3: CASSERAPRPYEQYF. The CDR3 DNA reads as TGTGCCAGCAGCGAGCGGGCGCCCCGCCCATACGAGCAGTACTTC.